This entry is about one T cell receptor beta chain. The data derive from a study of blood T cell repertoires in COVID-19. For the study at large: From the United States, Italy and Spain came samples of acute and convalescent COVID-19. PBMCs, B-cell-depleted T cells, or T cells were the source of the cDNA or gDNA that made up the material.

Authors' data handling: How many nucleated cells were present was estimated from reference gene primer amplification. Generated by immunoSEQ multiplex PCR, the TCRdb table keeps only in-frame clones and is missing some. V and J calls and clone size are as listed in that table; D and trimming were resolved from the DNA. The table lists more than 150,000 clones, roughly 90% of them singletons. The CDR3 spans 15 residues. Germline-derived CDR1 and CDR2 are MNHEY and SMNVEV (reference sequence). V was clipped by 4 bases and J by 9 bases, with 21 bases between them. Source material: peripheral blood. This receptor was taken from a man in his 60s with acute or convalescent COVID-19. The chain uses TRBV27 and TRBJ1-1; TRBD1 is a possible D gene (6 bases). CDR3 DNA: TGTGCCAGCAGTTCCCTAACACCGCCGGGACACAAAGCTTTCTTT. It encodes CASSSLTPPGHKAFF.